This T cell receptor beta chain was identified in a study of cytomegalovirus exposure and HLA in healthy donors. About this clone itself: Its antigen remains unknown.

The validation cohort, a group of over a hundred subjects, included the donors and was separate from the approximately 670-subject first cohort. Trimming shortened V by 2 bases and J by 2 bases, and 7 bases separated the two germline ends. Germline-derived CDR1 and CDR2 are MGHDK and SYGVNS. The CDR3 is 13 amino acids. Assay used: immunoSEQ multiplex PCR; TCRdb lists only in-frame clones, some missing. The sample yields approximately 300,000 clones, approximately 86% seen once. Study findings and constraints: Most TCR sequences proved rare, with some public TCRs found in many donors. The listing of 150 or so TCR beta chains classed them as cytomegalovirus-associated. The tendency of first-cohort TCR clusters to co-occur in the roughly 120 validation repertoires was identified by a subsequent analysis.

The sequenced material came from PBMCs. This TCR was sampled from a woman younger than 45 in good health and CMV-seropositive. The rearrangement joins TRBV25-1 to TRBJ2-7; the D is unclear. In DNA form, the CDR3 reads TGTGCCAGCAGTGAAGGTCCAACCTACGAGCAGTACTTC. Translated: CASSEGPTYEQYF.